Below, 17 T cell receptor beta chains from the same sample are listed, as sequenced in a study of blood T cell repertoires in COVID-19. Repertoires were generated with immunoSEQ multiplex PCR, while TCRdb's copy carries only in-frame clones and drops some. The profile shows tens of thousands of clones, around 84% of them singletons. Sequenced material: peripheral blood. Receptors were obtained from a man older than 75 with active COVID-19.

The chain links TRBV7-9 to TRBJ1-2; the D gene is possibly TRBD1 (6 bases). Trimming left V 8 bases short and J 2 bases short, with 24 bases between. The germline V gene has CDR1 SEHNR and CDR2 FQNEAQ (reference sequence). This CDR3 comprises 17 residues. In DNA, the CDR3 is TGTGCCAGCGGATCTTCAACAGGGACCGAACTGAACTATGGCTACACCTTC. As protein: CASGSSTGTELNYGYTF.

The V gene is TRBV30, the J gene TRBJ2-5; maybe TRBD1 (6 bases). V was clipped by 8 bases and J by 0 bases, with 16 bases between them. This CDR3 is 14 amino acids long. Germline V gives CDR1 GTSNPN, CDR2 SVGIG (reference sequence). CDR3 nucleotide sequence: TGTGCCATTGCGATTTCAGGGGACCAAGAGACCCAGTACTTC. Residues: CAIAISGDQETQYF. Filled out from reference TRBV30 and TRBJ2-5, the complete variable domain reads SQTIHQWPATLVQPVGSPLSLECTVEGTSNPNLYWYRQAAGRGLQLLFYSVGIGQISSEVPQNLSASRPQDRQFILSSKKLLLSDSGFYLCAIAISGDQETQYFGPGTRLLVL.

The gene calls are TRBV7-2 and TRBJ1-5; D remains unclear. Trimming took 5 bases from V and 1 from J, leaving 6 bases between them. Germline CDR1 and CDR2: SGHTA and FQGNSA. The CDR3 runs to 13 residues. CDR3 sequence reads: CASSPFSNQPQHF. CDR3 bases: TGTGCCAGCAGCCCTTTCAGCAATCAGCCCCAGCATTTT.

This chain uses TRBV5-4 with TRBJ1-4, with a tentative D call TRBD1 (6 bases). CDR3 length equals 15 residues. From germline, CDR1 is SGHNT and CDR2 YYREEE (reference sequence). Trimming removed 4 bases at V and 7 bases at J, with 17 bases between. CDR3 nucleotide sequence: TGTGCCAGCAGCGTGCCAGGGGCTGGGGGTGAAAAACTGTTTTTT. It encodes CASSVPGAGGEKLFF. The full variable domain, completed using reference TRBV5-4 and TRBJ1-4, is ETGVTQSPTHLIKTRGQQVTLRCSSQSGHNTVSWYQQALGQGPQFIFQYYREEENGRGNFPPRFSGLQFPNYSSELNVNALELDDSALYLCASSVPGAGGEKLFFGSGTQLSVL.

The gene calls are TRBV5-1 and TRBJ2-2; D is possibly TRBD2 (5 bases). This CDR3 has 17 residues. V lost 1 base and J 0 bases, leaving 13 bases between the germline ends. Germline assignment: CDR1 SGHRS and CDR2 YFSETQ. DNA for the CDR3: TGCGCCAGCAGCTTGCGGTACAGCGGAACGAACACCGGGGAGCTGTTTTTT. Its protein is CASSLRYSGTNTGELFF.

The rearrangement uses TRBV19 and TRBJ1-2, with TRBD1 matching over 8 bases. Trimming removed 9 bases from V and 8 bases from J; junction bases left unmatched: 8. The CDR3 is 12 residues long. The germline V gene has CDR1 LNHDA and CDR2 SQIVND (reference sequence). CDR3 coding DNA: TGTGCCAGCGCCGACAGGGGTCGGGGCTACACCTTC. Protein: CASADRGRGYTF.

The rearrangement joins TRBV28 to TRBJ1-5; 9 nucleotides match TRBD1. The CDR3 sequence is 15 residues long. V was clipped by 5 bases and J by 2 bases; unmatched bases: 4. Looked up from germline, CDR1 is MDHEN and CDR2 is SYDVKM. The DNA of the CDR3 is TGTGCCAGCAGTACAGGGGGCGAGGGCAATCAGCCCCAGCATTTT. As protein: CASSTGGEGNQPQHF.

The rearrangement links TRBV9 to TRBJ2-3, with 10 bases that match TRBD1. The CDR3 extends over 15 amino acids. J was trimmed by 5 bases and V by 4 bases; bases with no gene match: 7. Germline values: CDR1 SGDLS, CDR2 YYNGEE. CDR3 amino acids: CASSPGQGDGDTQYF. CDR3 bases: TGTGCCAGCAGCCCCGGACAGGGGGATGGAGATACGCAGTATTTT.

The chain employs TRBV14 and TRBJ2-5, with 10 bases matching TRBD2. This CDR3 spans 16 amino acids. J was trimmed by 5 bases and V by 1 base; bases with no gene match: 7. Germline assignment: CDR1 SGHDN and CDR2 FVKESK. This chain's CDR3 is CASSQGVAGGGETQYF. In nucleotides, the CDR3 is TGTGCCAGCAGCCAAGGGGTAGCGGGAGGTGGCGAGACCCAGTACTTC.

The chain has TRBV18 and TRBJ2-5; TRBD1 matches at 9 bases. Germline V gene lookup returns CDR1 KGHSH and CDR2 LQKENI. J lost 6 bases, V lost 1 base, and 9 bases had no gene match. The CDR3 sequence is 16 residues long. The DNA for the CDR3 is TGTGCCAGCTCACCACAAAACTCCGGGACAGGGCAGACCCAGTACTTC. Protein: CASSPQNSGTGQTQYF.

This clone appeared many times. CDR3 nucleotides: TGTGCCAGCAGCCACGAGGGGGCGAAGACGGTTAGCTATGGCTACACCTTC. It encodes CASSHEGAKTVSYGYTF. The gene calls are TRBV7-2 and TRBJ1-2, with 7 bases aligning to TRBD1. Germline V lookup: CDR1 SGHTA, CDR2 FQGNSA. V was clipped by 5 bases and J by 4 bases; unmatched bases: 16. The CDR3 length is 17 residues.

The genes are TRBV6-5 and TRBJ1-5; maybe TRBD1 (5 bases). Between the trimmed V and J ends, which lost 6 bases and 6 bases, there was a span of 9 bases. CDR3 size: 12 residues. Per the germline V gene, CDR1 is MNHEY and CDR2 is SVGAGI. As DNA, the CDR3 is TGTGCCAGCAGCCAGGGTGGTCAGCCCCAGCATTTT. Protein sequence: CASSQGGQPQHF.

The rearrangement joins TRBV19 to TRBJ1-5; D unclear. The CDR3 extends over 16 amino acids. The ends were cut back, 3 bases at V and 0 bases at J, with 12 bases in the middle. Germline-derived CDR1 and CDR2 are LNHDA and SQIVND (reference sequence). CDR3 DNA: TGTGCCAGTAGTATTTCTGTCCGGTATAGCAATCAGCCCCAGCATTTT. Its translation: CASSISVRYSNQPQHF.

V and J are TRBV24-1 and TRBJ1-6; D call uncertain. V gave up 7 bases and J gave up 9 bases, with 9 bases separating them. Germline lookup yields CDR1 KGHDR and CDR2 SFDVKD. This CDR3 is built from 12 residues. CDR3 loop: CATSRGSSPLHF. CDR3 nucleotides: TGTGCCACCAGCCGAGGTAGTTCACCCCTCCACTTT.

The rearrangement uses TRBV28 and TRBJ1-2, with TRBD1 matching 7 bases. The germline V gene has CDR1 MDHEN and CDR2 SYDVKM. The CDR3 is 11 residues long. With 7 bases clipped from V and 14 bases from J, the junction kept 10 bases outside the gene matches. CDR3 coding DNA: TGTGCCAGCACCGGAGGACAGGTTCAAACCTTC. Translating it yields CASTGGQVQTF.

The rearrangement uses TRBV7-9 and TRBJ2-7; 11 positions agree with TRBD2. V gave up 1 base and J gave up 3 bases; unmatched junction bases: 8. The CDR3 runs to 17 residues. Germline V gene lookup returns CDR1 SEHNR and CDR2 FQNEAQ (reference sequence). The CDR3 DNA is TGTGCCAGCAGCTTAGGGGTTTCTAGCGGGAGGAACTACGAGCAGTACTTC. Translation: CASSLGVSSGRNYEQYF.

This sequence joins TRBV3-1 (or the pseudogene TRBV3-2) and TRBJ2-3; D may be TRBD2 (6 bases). The germline V gene encodes CDR1 LGHDT and CDR2 YNNKEL (reference sequence). V was cut by 4 bases and J by 4 bases, with 15 bases left in between. The CDR3 runs 15 residues. CDR3 in DNA: TGTGCCAGCAGCCCCGGTGGGGGGTGGGCAGATACGCAGTATTTT. Amino acids: CASSPGGGWADTQYF.